This T cell receptor (beta chain) was sequenced during a study of T cell changes during pregnancy in multiple sclerosis. The assay was immunoSEQ multiplex PCR, and TCRdb's table has in-frame clones only and misses some. This sample has 35,000 to 50,000 clones, with around 84% found just once. The germline V gene encodes CDR1 LNHDA and CDR2 SQIVND (reference sequence). Deletions cut 5 bases from V and 6 bases from J, with 16 bases between. The CDR3 spans 14 residues. The source was CD4+ T cells from peripheral blood mononuclear cells, collected before pregnancy. This TCR came from a female donor with multiple sclerosis, enrolled in a pregnancy study. The rearrangement links TRBV19 to TRBJ1-2; D perhaps matches TRBD1 (6 bases). In DNA form, the CDR3 reads TGTGCCAGTAGTTGGGGCAGGGGTATGGATGGCTACACCTTC. Protein: CASSWGRGMDGYTF. The variable domain in full, with the rest retrieved from reference TRBV19 and TRBJ1-2, is DGGITQSPKYLFRKEGQNVTLSCEQNLNHDAMYWYRQDPGQGLRLIYYSQIVNDFQKGDIAEGYSVSREKKESFPLTVTSAQKNPTAFYLCASSWGRGMDGYTFGSGTRLTVV.